The source of this TCR beta chain is a study of vaccination and CD4 T cells after COVID-19. About the research overall: As a positive control, some control cultures were given a CEFX pool, while others were given an HIV-1 Nef pool or no peptide. Notes on the study in general: Convalescent patient numbers were relatively low, with no early post-infection timepoints.

Cultured CD4+ T cell DNA underwent sequencing with the Oncomine TCR Beta short-read assay. TCRdb processed the PCR reads anew with MiXCR; each CDR3 protein has one entry. Of 9,500 to 12,000 distinct CDR3 sequences listed, roughly 64% are singletons. Trimming removed 7 bases from V and 8 bases from J, with 18 bases in between. The CDR3 contains 13 residues. Germline V lookup: CDR1 SGHNT, CDR2 YYREEE (reference sequence). Regarding this clonotype: Its antigen is unidentified.

The treatment is: roughly 11-day PBMC culture with coronavirus spike peptide pools or control peptides (ViraFEST assay). The chain links TRBV5-4 to TRBJ1-2, with a possible D match to TRBD1 (6 bases). Sequencing was carried out using CD4+ T cells from blood, cultured in vitro. This sequence originates from a human donor who had recovered from COVID-19. DNA for the CDR3: TGTGCCAGCGCGAGTACAGGGTTCCAGGGCTACACCTTC. Protein: CASASTGFQGYTF.